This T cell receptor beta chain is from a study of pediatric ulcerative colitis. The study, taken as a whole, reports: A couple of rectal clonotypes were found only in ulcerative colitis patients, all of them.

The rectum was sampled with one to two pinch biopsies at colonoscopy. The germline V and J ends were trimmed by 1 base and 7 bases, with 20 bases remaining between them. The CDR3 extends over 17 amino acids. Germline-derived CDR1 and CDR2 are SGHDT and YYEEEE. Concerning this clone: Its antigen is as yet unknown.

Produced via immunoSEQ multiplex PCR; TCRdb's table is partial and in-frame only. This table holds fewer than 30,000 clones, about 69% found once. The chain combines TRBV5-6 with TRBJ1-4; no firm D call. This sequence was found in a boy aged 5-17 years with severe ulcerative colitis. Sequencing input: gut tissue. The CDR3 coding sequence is TGTGCCAGCAGCTTGCTAGGAACCGAATCCCTAGGTGAAAAACTGTTTTTT. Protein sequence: CASSLLGTESLGEKLFF. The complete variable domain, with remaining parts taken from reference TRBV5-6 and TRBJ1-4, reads DAGVTQSPTHLIKTRGQQVTLRCSPKSGHDTVSWYQQALGQGPQFIFQYYEEEERQRGNFPDRFSGHQFPNYSSELNVNALLLGDSALYLCASSLLGTESLGEKLFFGSGTQLSVL.